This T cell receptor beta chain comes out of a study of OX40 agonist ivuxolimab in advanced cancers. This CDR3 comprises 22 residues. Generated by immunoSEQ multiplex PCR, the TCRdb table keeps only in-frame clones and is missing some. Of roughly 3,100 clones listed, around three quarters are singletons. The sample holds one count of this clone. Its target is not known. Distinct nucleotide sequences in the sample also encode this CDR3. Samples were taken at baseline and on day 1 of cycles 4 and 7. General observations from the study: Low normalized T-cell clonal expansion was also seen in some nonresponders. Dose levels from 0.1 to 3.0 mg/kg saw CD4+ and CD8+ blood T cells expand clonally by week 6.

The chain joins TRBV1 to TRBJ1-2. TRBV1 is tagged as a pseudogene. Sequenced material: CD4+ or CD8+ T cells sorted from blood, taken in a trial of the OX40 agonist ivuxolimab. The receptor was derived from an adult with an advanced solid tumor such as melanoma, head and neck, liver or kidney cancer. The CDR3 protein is CTSSAKGLCERPMVRKTYGYTF. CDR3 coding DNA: TGCACCAGCAGCGCTAAGGGTTTGTGCGAAAGACCTATGGTGCGAAAGACCTATGGCTACACCTTC.